This T cell receptor beta chain emerged from a study of blood T cell repertoires in COVID-19. Across the study: Whether acute or convalescent, the COVID-19 samples came from the United States, Italy and Spain.

V was shortened by 0 bases and J by 7 bases, with 4 bases between the two germline ends. Germline CDR1 is SEHNR and CDR2 is FQNEAQ (reference sequence). CDR3 length: 12 amino acids. Clones were read by immunoSEQ multiplex PCR, and TCRdb kept only the in-frame ones, dropping some. This sample has about 300,000 clones; roughly nine tenths occur once, and the top ten carry about 5.2%. Participant-given clinical history determined each cohort assignment. What the recovered Cohort 3 donors had was two negative PCRs, clearance, or symptom resolution. The clonotype originates from a man in his sixties who had recovered from COVID-19. Input material: PBMCs or T cells enriched from blood (not recorded which). This chain joins TRBV7-9 and TRBJ1-3; D is uncertain. Written as DNA, the CDR3 is TGTGCCAGCAGCTTAGCCAGTAACACCATATATTTT. Translating it yields CASSLASNTIYF.